Shown below are 15 T cell receptor beta chains from a single sample sequenced in a study of CD4 T cells in relation to SARS-CoV-2 and coronaviruses listed by TCRdb under 2021. Their antigen targets remain unknown. CD4+ T cells from unexposed donors were collected before the COVID-19 pandemic (2011-2018). The EasySep CD4+ T cell isolation kit was used to isolate CD4+ T cells once the cultures had run for 10 to 11 days. Receptor libraries were prepared by the immunoSEQ multiplex PCR assay. TCRdb retrieved this table from immuneACCESS and kept in-frame rearrangements only. Not all clones are present; in checked studies, unresolved V genes account for under half, and no reason is known for the remainder. The sample contains under 20,000 clones, approximately 80% of them found a single time. 27% of the sample is held by the ten biggest clonotypes. Source material: CD4+ T cells from PBMCs, cultured in vitro. These receptors all stem from a human donor in good health.

The rearrangement joins TRBV18 to TRBJ1-2, with 7 bases aligning to TRBD1. Germline loops: CDR1 KGHSH, CDR2 LQKENI. The V gene end was trimmed by 5 bases and the J gene end by 4 bases; junction bases not matched to a gene: 4. This CDR3 spans 13 amino acids. The CDR3 sequence: CASSETGTYGYTF. The CDR3 DNA follows: TGTGCCAGCTCAGAGACAGGGACCTATGGCTACACCTTC.

This clone occurred once. J is TRBJ1-4 and V is TRBV6-5; 8 positions agree with TRBD1. The CDR3 extends over 14 amino acids. V gave up 6 bases and J gave up 8 bases; unmatched junction bases: 8. Germline V gene sequence: CDR1 MNHEY, CDR2 SVGAGI. The CDR3 sequence: CASRQGGVREKLFF. The CDR3 nucleotides are TGTGCCAGCAGACAGGGGGGCGTGAGGGAAAAACTGTTTTTT.

The rearrangement uses TRBV18 and TRBJ1-5, with D unclear. CDR1 and CDR2 from the germline V gene are KGHSH and LQKENI. The CDR3 consists of 16 residues. Trimming pared 3 bases from V and 2 bases from J, leaving 14 bases between. Written as DNA, the CDR3 is TGTGCCAGCTCACCCATTGGACCCTGGGGCAATCAGCCCCAGCATTTT. Translating gives CASSPIGPWGNQPQHF.

The chain joins TRBV6-4 to TRBJ2-7, with 9 positions matching TRBD1. Looked up from germline, CDR1 is MRHNA and CDR2 is SNTAGT. The V gene end was trimmed by 3 bases and the J gene end by 7 bases; junction bases not matched to a gene: 7. This CDR3 is 14 amino acids long. CDR3 amino acids: CASSDPGQGQEQYF. The CDR3 DNA follows: TGTGCCAGCAGTGATCCGGGACAGGGACAAGAGCAGTACTTC.

This chain uses TRBV5-1 with TRBJ2-3, with 8 bases that match TRBD2. Germline V CDR1 and CDR2: SGHRS, YFSETQ. Germline trimming cut 0 bases from V and 0 bases from J; bases unmatched to any gene: 3. This CDR3 has 16 residues. Written as DNA, the CDR3 is TGCGCCAGCAGCTTGGGGGCTAGCGGGAGCACAGATACGCAGTATTTT. Amino acids: CASSLGASGSTDTQYF.

This clone appeared once. This chain links TRBV3-1 (or the pseudogene TRBV3-2) with TRBJ1-1; no clear D gene. V was shortened by 4 bases and J by 4 bases, with 10 bases between the two germline ends. The germline gives CDR1 LGHDT, CDR2 YNNKEL (reference sequence). The CDR3 runs to 13 residues. The CDR3 region has the DNA TGTGCCAGCAGCCTCGCGGGTGGCACTGAAGCTTTCTTT. Protein: CASSLAGGTEAFF.

The rearrangement joins TRBV6-5 to TRBJ2-1, with D possibly matching TRBD1 (6 bases). CDR1 and CDR2 from the germline V gene are MNHEY and SVGAGI. The length of the CDR3 is 15 residues. The V end lost 4 bases, the J end lost 8 bases, and 18 bases lay between the germline ends. The CDR3 coding sequence is TGTGCCAGCAGTTCACGACCCCAGGGGAACGATGAGCAGTTCTTC. Its translation is CASSSRPQGNDEQFF.

The chain combines TRBV3-1 (or the pseudogene TRBV3-2) with TRBJ2-7; 10 bases map to TRBD1. The CDR3 covers 14 residues. Germline V CDR1 and CDR2: LGHDT, YNNKEL (reference sequence). Germline trimming cut 0 bases from V and 9 bases from J; bases unmatched to any gene: 5. CDR3 sequence reads: CASSQEDRGLGQYF. The CDR3, as DNA: TGTGCCAGCAGCCAAGAAGACAGGGGGCTTGGGCAGTACTTC.

A single count supports this clone. J is TRBJ2-7 and V is TRBV5-1; 7 nucleotides line up with TRBD2. V was pared by 0 bases and J by 0 bases, with 3 bases of the junction left unmatched. This CDR3 spans 15 amino acids. Germline V gene sequence: CDR1 SGHRS, CDR2 YFSETQ. The CDR3 coding sequence is TGCGCCAGCAGCTTGGGAGGGAGGGTCTCCTACGAGCAGTACTTC. Amino acid sequence: CASSLGGRVSYEQYF.

This chain joins TRBV5-1 and TRBJ2-1; 11 bases agree with TRBD2. Germline trimming cut 4 bases from V and 2 bases from J; bases unmatched to any gene: 5. There are 16 residues in the CDR3. In germline, CDR1 is SGHRS, CDR2 YFSETQ. CDR3 in DNA: TGCGCCAGCAGCCCAATGACTAGCGGGACCTACAATGAGCAGTTCTTC. Amino acids: CASSPMTSGTYNEQFF.

There are a few counts of this clone. The chain recombines TRBV6-4 with TRBJ2-3; tentative D call: TRBD2 (5 bases). Trimming took off 10 bases at V and 2 bases at J, with 13 bases between the two ends. This CDR3 spans 13 amino acids. CDR1 is MRHNA, CDR2 SNTAGT, per germline. This CDR3 is CATAGGDTDTQYF. The CDR3 bases are TGTGCCACCGCCGGAGGAGACACAGATACGCAGTATTTT.

The genes are TRBV10-3 and TRBJ2-1, with D tentatively TRBD2 (6 bases). This CDR3 comprises 16 residues. Between the trimmed V and J ends, which lost 0 bases and 7 bases, there was a span of 16 bases. From germline, CDR1 is ENHRY and CDR2 SYGVKD. The CDR3 reads CAISESIGTRGNEQFF. The CDR3 region has the DNA TGTGCCATCAGTGAGTCGATAGGGACTCGAGGGAATGAGCAGTTCTTC.

This clone appeared once. This chain links TRBV28 with TRBJ1-2, with D unresolved. Germline V gene lookup returns CDR1 MDHEN and CDR2 SYDVKM. Trimming pared 5 bases from V and 6 bases from J, leaving 10 bases between. This CDR3 comprises 12 residues. The CDR3 loop is CASSPSGNGYTF. The DNA for the CDR3 is TGTGCCAGCAGTCCCTCGGGTAATGGCTACACCTTC.

The chain employs TRBV5-6 and TRBJ1-5; 7 positions agree with TRBD1. CDR3 length: 17 residues. CDR1 SGHDT and CDR2 YYEEEE come from the germline V gene. After removal of 3 bases from V and 4 bases from J, the junction contained 13 bases not matched to a gene. CDR3 sequence: CASSSHRIGTVNQPQHF. The DNA of the CDR3 is TGTGCCAGCAGCTCCCATCGGATCGGGACAGTTAATCAGCCCCAGCATTTT.

The chain uses TRBV3-1 (or the pseudogene TRBV3-2) and TRBJ2-7, with a tentative D call TRBD2 (6 bases). Per germline, CDR1 LGHDT and CDR2 YNNKEL (reference sequence). V was trimmed by 5 bases and J by 3 bases, leaving 17 bases between them. The CDR3 loop spans 15 amino acids. CDR3 amino acids: CASSSNPGEGYEQYF. CDR3 DNA: TGTGCCAGCAGCTCGAATCCGGGAGAAGGCTACGAGCAGTACTTC.